The clone carrying this TCR beta chain was recorded at least ten times. Its antigen is not identified. The read gets to within 3 residues of the CDR3 end, and the germline J gene fills in the rest. The CDR3 totals 12 residues. V lost 7 bases and J 5 bases, leaving 15 bases between the germline ends. CDR1 and CDR2 from the germline V gene are DFQATT and SNEGSKA (reference sequence). The sample comes from a study of T cell clonality in common variable immunodeficiency. Study-level results: Common variable immunodeficiency TCR beta sequences reportedly had fewer deletions and N-nucleotide insertions.

Profiled with immunoSEQ multiplex PCR; TCRdb holds only in-frame clones, not every one. The sample includes approximately 81,000 clones, none of them occurring once. What was sequenced was peripheral blood mononuclear cells. This chain uses TRBV20-1 with TRBJ2-7, with D possibly being TRBD1 (6 bases). This TCR was sampled from a person aged 18 to 75 in good health. The covered CDR3 bases are TGCAGTGGAGGTAACAGGGTGGACGAG. Its protein is CSGGNRVDE. The full CDR3 is CSGGNRVDEQYF.